These T cell receptor beta chains were read from a single sample in a study of blood T cell repertoires in COVID-19. TCRdb's table, derived via immunoSEQ multiplex PCR, lists solely in-frame clones and lacks some. The data hold a few hundred thousand clones, with 75% to 90% observed a single time. Sequencing used peripheral blood. Receptor source: a woman aged 25 to 39 with active or convalescent COVID-19. CDR3s include the opening cysteine and the closing phenylalanine or tryptophan.

v_call	cdr3_aa
TRBV29-1	CSVEDPTYEQYF
TRBV7-2	CASSLRVFTTEAFF
TRBV6-2/TRBV6-3	CASSIQLAGAGNEQFF
TRBV7-2	CASSLEVTATNEKLFF
TRBV28	CASRASGIQYF
TRBV30	CASRGTNNEQFF
TRBV7-8	CASSRTGGGYNEQFF
TRBV19	CASSIEVTASSYNEQFF
TRBV7-2	CASSSTGQGYEQYF
TRBV11-2	CASSLAGSTGELFF
TRBV19	CASSIWVAASNEKLFF
TRBV12-3/TRBV12-4	CASSFRVPNEQFF
TRBV7-2	CASSRERNTEAFF
TRBV3-1/TRBV3-2	CASSSRGKSQYF
TRBV10-3	CAAQGQVHQNEQFF
TRBV5-1	CASSRGQSSNTGELFF
TRBV30	CAWSVMGLNQPQHF
TRBV7-6	CASSSTSGQTEAFF
TRBV28	CASSLAAQPQHF
TRBV6-5	CASSYSDYRGGYTF
TRBV29-1	CSAWDRKNYGYTF
TRBV19	CASSIGVRGLAGNTIYF
TRBV4-3	CASSQDGGKETQYF
TRBV7-9	CASSPSEGYEQYF
TRBV19	CASSAEGGVLNSPLHF
TRBV24-1	CATSGALGGDHTSTDTQYF
TRBV7-2	CASSLRFRDSGTGELFF
TRBV5-1	CASSLARAGRSTDTQYF
TRBV6-5	CASTQGQFSGNTIYF
TRBV4-3	CASSQIAGAQETQYF
TRBV6-5	CASLLGRTHTEAFF
TRBV5-1	CASSFSQNYEQYF
TRBV29-1	CSVEVRRDTEAFF
TRBV18	CASSPKQGGPQHF
TRBV14	CASSQTGLGNTIYF
TRBV7-6	CASSQTGVGEAFF
TRBV6-1	CASSSQGWQYF
TRBV30	CAWSTGTDGNTIYF
TRBV10-3	CAISKTGGDTEAFF
TRBV12-1	CASSRVSGGIYNEQFF
TRBV4-3	CASSPRGYTDTQYF
TRBV6-2/TRBV6-3	CASSYSTYEQFF
TRBV5-6	CASSGTVGSEKLFF
TRBV5-8	CASSLYSGGTEAFF